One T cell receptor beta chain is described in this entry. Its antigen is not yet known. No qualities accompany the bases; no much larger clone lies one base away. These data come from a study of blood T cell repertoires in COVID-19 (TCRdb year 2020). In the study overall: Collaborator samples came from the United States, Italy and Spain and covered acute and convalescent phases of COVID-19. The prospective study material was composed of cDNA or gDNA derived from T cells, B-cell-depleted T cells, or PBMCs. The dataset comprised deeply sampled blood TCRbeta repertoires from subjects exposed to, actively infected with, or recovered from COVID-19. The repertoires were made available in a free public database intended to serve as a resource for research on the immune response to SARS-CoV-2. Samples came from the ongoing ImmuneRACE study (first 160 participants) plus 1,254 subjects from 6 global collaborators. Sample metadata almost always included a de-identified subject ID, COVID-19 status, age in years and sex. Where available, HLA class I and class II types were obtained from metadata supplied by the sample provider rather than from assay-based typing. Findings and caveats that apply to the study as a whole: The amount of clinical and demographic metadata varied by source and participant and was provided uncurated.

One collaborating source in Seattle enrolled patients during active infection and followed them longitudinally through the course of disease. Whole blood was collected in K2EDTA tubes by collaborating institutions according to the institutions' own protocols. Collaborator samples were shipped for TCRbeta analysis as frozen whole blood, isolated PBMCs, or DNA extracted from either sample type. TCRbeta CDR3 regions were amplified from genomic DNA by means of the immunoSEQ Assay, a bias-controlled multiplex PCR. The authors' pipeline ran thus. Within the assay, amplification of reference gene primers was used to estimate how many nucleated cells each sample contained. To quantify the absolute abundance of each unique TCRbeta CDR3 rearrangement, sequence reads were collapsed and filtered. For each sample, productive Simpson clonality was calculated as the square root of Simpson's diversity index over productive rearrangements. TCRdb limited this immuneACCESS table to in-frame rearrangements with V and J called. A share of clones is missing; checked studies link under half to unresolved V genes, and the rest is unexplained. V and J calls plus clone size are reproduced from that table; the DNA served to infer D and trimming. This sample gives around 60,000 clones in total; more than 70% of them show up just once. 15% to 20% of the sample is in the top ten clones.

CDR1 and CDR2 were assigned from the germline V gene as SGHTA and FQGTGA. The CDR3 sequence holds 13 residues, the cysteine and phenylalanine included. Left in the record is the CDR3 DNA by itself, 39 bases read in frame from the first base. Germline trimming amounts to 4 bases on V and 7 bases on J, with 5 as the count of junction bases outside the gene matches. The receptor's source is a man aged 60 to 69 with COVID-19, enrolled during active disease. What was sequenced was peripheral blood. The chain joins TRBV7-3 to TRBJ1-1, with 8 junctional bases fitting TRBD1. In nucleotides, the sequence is TGTGCCAGCAGCTCCCAGGGGGCACGTGAAGCTTTCTTT. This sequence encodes CASSSQGAREAFF.